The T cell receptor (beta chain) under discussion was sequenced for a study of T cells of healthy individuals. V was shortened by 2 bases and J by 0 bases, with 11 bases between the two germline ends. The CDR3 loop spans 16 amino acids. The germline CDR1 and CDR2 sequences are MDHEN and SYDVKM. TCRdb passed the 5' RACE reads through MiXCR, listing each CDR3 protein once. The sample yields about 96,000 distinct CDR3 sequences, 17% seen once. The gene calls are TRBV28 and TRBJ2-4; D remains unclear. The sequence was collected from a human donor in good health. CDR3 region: CASSLRVTVAKNIQYF. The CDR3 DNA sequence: TGTGCCAGCAGTTTAAGAGTGACGGTAGCCAAAAACATTCAGTACTTC.